This entry features one T cell receptor (beta chain) sequence. Its antigen is as yet unknown. The sample carries other DNA sequences with the same CDR3. This specimen belongs to a study of cytomegalovirus exposure and HLA in healthy donors. Study findings and constraints: An Asian-associated ancestry cluster reportedly showed fewer N-insertions than the approximately 660-donor mean in a later analysis. What TCR beta sequences reportedly achieved was accurate prediction of HLA-A and HLA-B alleles in most subjects.

The germline gives CDR1 SGHKS, CDR2 YYEKEE (reference sequence). The CDR3 is made up of 14 amino acids. V lost 4 bases to trimming and J lost 1 base, with 10 bases between them. PCR amplification relied on 60 Vbeta primers (plus 13 Jbeta primers). The table came from immunoSEQ multiplex PCR; TCRdb's copy has only in-frame clones and leaves some out. This table has more than 100,000 clones, 75% to 90% appearing once. The chain employs TRBV5-5 and TRBJ2-3; D may be TRBD2 (5 bases). The TCR originated in a man between 40 and 49 years old in good health and CMV-seronegative. Material for sequencing was PBMCs. CDR3 sequence: CASSPLEGTDTQYF. Here the CDR3 DNA reads TGTGCCAGCAGCCCATTGGAGGGCACAGATACGCAGTATTTT.